This T cell receptor (beta chain) was observed in a study of sequential checkpoint blockade in melanoma. The treatment was: randomized to nivolumab then ipilimumab (arm A) or the reverse (arm B). CDR1 GTSNPN and CDR2 SVGIG come from the germline V gene (reference sequence). Trimming cost V 2 bases and J 0 bases, with 7 bases left between them. This CDR3 region has 13 residues. The data were produced by immunoSEQ multiplex PCR, yet TCRdb's version contains in-frame clones alone and is incomplete. The data contain just under 20,000 clones, more than 70% of them singletons. The sample was CD8+ T cells sorted from blood (inferred from file names), taken from a patient given nivolumab and ipilimumab in sequence. The source is a human donor with melanoma. This chain connects TRBV30 to TRBJ1-1, with D unclear. Written as DNA, the CDR3 is TGTGCCTGGAGTCCCCACATGAACACTGAAGCTTTCTTT. Translated: CAWSPHMNTEAFF.